The TCR beta chain under discussion was sequenced for a study of monozygotic twins with inflammatory bowel disease. Used for each TCR library was roughly 3,300 ng of total RNA. TCRdb reprocessed the 5' RACE reads and stores each CDR3 protein as one record, lacking DNA. The sample's table shows around 450,000 distinct CDR3 sequences. In the case of this clonotype: Antigen specificity is unknown.

This CDR3 has 15 amino acids. Germline CDR1 reads SGHRS; CDR2 reads YFSETQ. Whole-study findings and limits: Researchers report that IBD patients shared fewer clonotypes with others than healthy twins, especially amid disease activity.

Collection yielded 2 to 2.5 ml of blood per donor. The receptor was derived from a human donor with ulcerative colitis or Crohn's disease, or a healthy co-twin of an affected twin (not recorded which). J is TRBJ1-5 and V is TRBV5-1; TCRdb calls TRBD1, which cannot be checked without DNA. The sample taken for sequencing was blood. The CDR3 sequence is CASSLEGQGHQPQHF.